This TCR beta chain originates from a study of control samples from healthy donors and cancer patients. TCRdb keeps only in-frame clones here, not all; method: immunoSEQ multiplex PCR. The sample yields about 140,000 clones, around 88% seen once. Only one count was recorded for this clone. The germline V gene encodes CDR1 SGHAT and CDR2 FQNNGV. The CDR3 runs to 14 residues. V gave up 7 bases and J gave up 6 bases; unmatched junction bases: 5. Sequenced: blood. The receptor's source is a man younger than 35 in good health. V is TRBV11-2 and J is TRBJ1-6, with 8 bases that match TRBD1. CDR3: CASNRGQVNSPLHF. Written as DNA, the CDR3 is TGTGCCAGCAATAGGGGACAGGTTAATTCACCCCTCCACTTT. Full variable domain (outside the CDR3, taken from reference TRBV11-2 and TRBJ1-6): EAGVAQSPRYKIIEKRQSVAFWCNPISGHATLYWYQQILGQGPKLLIQFQNNGVVDDSQLPKDRFSAERLKGVDSTLKIQPAKLEDSAVYLCASNRGQVNSPLHFGNGTRLTVT.